These 17 T cell receptor beta chains originate from one sample sequenced in a study of control samples from healthy donors and cancer patients (dated by TCRdb to 2018 to 2020). Libraries were prepared through the immunoSEQ multiplex PCR assay. Held by TCRdb, this immuneACCESS table contains in-frame sequences only and omits some clones. Under half of the omission traces to an unresolved V gene where checked; the cause of the rest is unknown. The sample records approximately 140,000 clones, about nine tenths of which are singletons. The ten biggest clones cover over 9% of the sample. The sample taken for sequencing was blood. Every receptor here comes from a man aged 25-45 years in good health.

This chain uses TRBV11-3 with TRBJ2-1, with D tentatively TRBD2 (6 bases). V gave up 0 bases and J gave up 6 bases, with 12 bases separating them. The CDR3 sequence is 15 residues long. The germline gives CDR1 SGHNT, CDR2 YENEEA. CDR3 sequence reads: CASSLEDLEGNEQFF. DNA for the CDR3: TGTGCCAGCAGCTTAGAGGACTTGGAGGGCAATGAGCAGTTCTTC.

The rearrangement joins TRBV7-9 to TRBJ2-3; TRBD1 might be the D (5 bases). Germline V gives CDR1 SEHNR, CDR2 FQNEAQ (reference sequence). There are 14 residues in the CDR3. Trimming pared 3 bases from V and 2 bases from J, leaving 9 bases between. CDR3 bases: TGTGCCAGCAGCTTGGGGCAGGTCACAGATACGCAGTATTTT. Protein: CASSLGQVTDTQYF.

The genes are TRBV30 and TRBJ2-2; TRBD1 aligns across 8 bases. Germline loops: CDR1 GTSNPN, CDR2 SVGIG (reference sequence). There are 14 residues in the CDR3. Trimming removed 7 bases from V and 7 bases from J; junction bases left unmatched: 11. CDR3 protein: CALNRDRRIGELFF. CDR3 sequence (DNA): TGTGCCTTAAACCGGGACAGGCGTATCGGGGAGCTGTTTTTT.

This clone was seen only once. The V gene is TRBV7-8, the J gene TRBJ2-1; D is possibly TRBD2 (5 bases). V gave up 5 bases and J gave up 0 bases, with 11 bases separating them. The germline CDR1 and CDR2 sequences are SGHVS and FQNEAQ. The CDR3 consists of 15 residues. This CDR3 is CASSQDLSSYNEQFF. The CDR3 DNA follows: TGTGCCAGCAGCCAGGACTTGTCCTCCTACAATGAGCAGTTCTTC.

V and J are TRBV7-8 and TRBJ2-3; D is unclear. Trimming cost V 2 bases and J 2 bases, with 8 bases left between them. Germline values: CDR1 SGHVS, CDR2 FQNEAQ. The CDR3 has 14 amino acids. DNA of the CDR3: TGTGCCAGCAGCTTATACCCCCACACAGATACGCAGTATTTT. Translating gives CASSLYPHTDTQYF.

This clone has more than one count but fewer than ten. The chain joins TRBV6-2 or TRBV6-3 to TRBJ2-5; D may correspond to TRBD1 or TRBD2 (6 bases each). The CDR3 totals 15 residues. V was shortened by 2 bases and J by 4 bases, with 14 bases between the two germline ends. Germline values: CDR1 MNHEY, CDR2 SVGEGT. The CDR3: CASSYGAEGGETQYF. CDR3 sequence (DNA): TGTGCCAGCAGTTACGGCGCGGAGGGGGGAGAGACCCAGTACTTC.

The V and J genes are TRBV28 and TRBJ2-1; perhaps TRBD2 as D (5 bases). V was clipped by 5 bases and J by 2 bases, with 13 bases between them. This CDR3 spans 15 amino acids. Germline CDR1 reads MDHEN; CDR2 reads SYDVKM. As DNA, the CDR3 is TGTGCCAGCAGTCCCGACCGGACTCCCTACAATGAGCAGTTCTTC. Translating it yields CASSPDRTPYNEQFF.

The rearrangement links TRBV9 to TRBJ1-1; D call uncertain. The germline gives CDR1 SGDLS, CDR2 YYNGEE. This CDR3 is built from 14 residues. Between the trimmed V and J ends, which lost 3 bases and 4 bases, there was a span of 13 bases. In DNA, the CDR3 is TGTGCCAGCAGCGCACATACAAAGGGCACTGAAGCTTTCTTT. Translated, it gives CASSAHTKGTEAFF.

This clone was counted a few times. The genes are TRBV30 and TRBJ2-7; TRBD2 matches 14 bases. With 4 bases clipped from V and 7 bases from J, the junction kept 18 bases outside the gene matches. There are 18 residues in the CDR3. From germline, CDR1 is GTSNPN and CDR2 SVGIG (reference sequence). The CDR3 DNA reads TGTGCCTGGATCCCCAGAGGACTAGCGGGAGGAATTGATTTAGAGCAGTACTTC. Protein sequence: CAWIPRGLAGGIDLEQYF. The complete variable domain, with remaining parts taken from reference TRBV30 and TRBJ2-7, reads SQTIHQWPATLVQPVGSPLSLECTVEGTSNPNLYWYRQAAGRGLQLLFYSVGIGQISSEVPQNLSASRPQDRQFILSSKKLLLSDSGFYLCAWIPRGLAGGIDLEQYFGPGTRLTVT.

This clone came up once. The chain couples TRBV5-4 to TRBJ2-7; D may be TRBD1 (5 bases). Trimming removed 4 bases from V and 2 bases from J, with 13 bases in between. This CDR3 has 14 residues. CDR1 and CDR2 from the germline V gene are SGHNT and YYREEE (reference sequence). For the CDR3, the DNA is TGTGCCAGCAGCCGGCCACAGGCCCCCTACGAGCAGTACTTC. Its protein product is CASSRPQAPYEQYF.

V and J are TRBV5-1 and TRBJ2-5; no reliable D call. Trimming left V 0 bases short and J 2 bases short, with 8 bases between. CDR1 is SGHRS and CDR2 is YFSETQ in the germline V gene. This CDR3 region has 14 residues. The CDR3 DNA sequence: TGCGCCAGCAGCTTGGGAATAGGGCAAGAGACCCAGTACTTC. Translated, it gives CASSLGIGQETQYF. The whole variable domain, remainder taken from reference TRBV5-1 and TRBJ2-5, is KAGVTQTPRYLIKTRGQQVTLSCSPISGHRSVSWYQQTPGQGLQFLFEYFSETQRNKGNFPGRFSGRQFSNSRSEMNVSTLELGDSALYLCASSLGIGQETQYFGPGTRLLVL.

The V gene is TRBV19, the J gene TRBJ2-7; 8 bases are shared with TRBD1. The ends lost 5 bases at V and 3 bases at J; junction bases unmatched: 3. Germline V gene sequence: CDR1 LNHDA, CDR2 SQIVND (reference sequence). The CDR3 extends over 13 amino acids. The CDR3 DNA reads as TGTGCCAGTAGTGTCGACAGGGGCTACGAGCAGTACTTC. Translating gives CASSVDRGYEQYF.

The V gene is TRBV30, the J gene TRBJ2-7; D uncertain. Germline V CDR1 and CDR2: GTSNPN, SVGIG (reference sequence). CDR3 length: 16 amino acids. V was trimmed by 3 bases and J by 9 bases, leaving 27 bases between them. CDR3 nucleotide sequence: TGTGCCTGGAGGGATACAGTATTCTCAACTAATACGAGGCAGTACTTC. This gives the protein CAWRDTVFSTNTRQYF. Based on the CDR3 plus reference TRBV30 and TRBJ2-7, the full variable domain is SQTIHQWPATLVQPVGSPLSLECTVEGTSNPNLYWYRQAAGRGLQLLFYSVGIGQISSEVPQNLSASRPQDRQFILSSKKLLLSDSGFYLCAWRDTVFSTNTRQYFGPGTRLTVT.

This sequence joins TRBV4-1 and TRBJ2-2; no clear D gene. Looked up from germline, CDR1 is MGHRA and CDR2 is YSYEKL. V was cut by 2 bases and J by 7 bases, with 2 bases left in between. The CDR3 totals 11 residues. CDR3 coding DNA: TGCGCCAGCAGCCAAATCGGGGAGCTGTTTTTT. Amino acid sequence: CASSQIGELFF.

The V call is TRBV19, the J call TRBJ2-1; 7 bases are a match to TRBD2. CDR1 and CDR2 from the germline V gene are LNHDA and SQIVND (reference sequence). CDR3 length: 15 amino acids. The ends lost 4 bases at V and 0 bases at J; junction bases unmatched: 3. The CDR3 DNA is TGTGCCAGTAGTACGCGGGGGAGCTCCTACAATGAGCAGTTCTTC. It translates to CASSTRGSSYNEQFF. Drawing the rest from reference TRBV19 and TRBJ2-1, the complete variable domain is DGGITQSPKYLFRKEGQNVTLSCEQNLNHDAMYWYRQDPGQGLRLIYYSQIVNDFQKGDIAEGYSVSREKKESFPLTVTSAQKNPTAFYLCASSTRGSSYNEQFFGPGTRLTVL.

The chain has TRBV2 and TRBJ1-6, with 9 bases fitting TRBD1. This CDR3 is 14 amino acids long. V was pared by 6 bases and J by 8 bases, with 5 bases of the junction left unmatched. Looked up from germline, CDR1 is SNHLY and CDR2 is FYNNEI. The CDR3 region is CASSYRGRDSPLHF. The CDR3 coding sequence is TGTGCCAGCAGCTACAGGGGGCGGGATTCACCCCTCCACTTT.

The CDR3 region has the DNA TGTGCCAGTAGTATTAAGGCGGGGGCCACCTACGAGCAGTACTTC. It codes for CASSIKAGATYEQYF. The chain uses TRBV19 and TRBJ2-7; TRBD2 is a possible D gene (7 bases). Germline CDR1 is LNHDA and CDR2 is SQIVND (reference sequence). V was cut by 3 bases and J by 2 bases, with 14 bases left in between. The CDR3 runs 15 residues.